This entry is about one T cell receptor beta chain. In the original processing: Estimation of nucleated cell counts relied on the amplification of reference gene primers. This table comes from immunoSEQ multiplex PCR, and its TCRdb copy is limited to in-frame clones, with some not included. That table furnishes V, J and clone size, whereas the DNA furnished D and trimming. In the table there are 100,000 to 130,000 clones, around 81% of which are singletons. Losses at the gene ends were 5 bases for V and 1 base for J; bases not matched to a gene: 3. Germline V CDR1 and CDR2: SGHRS, YFSETQ. The CDR3 runs to 15 residues. This record comes from a study of blood T cell repertoires in COVID-19. Study background: The study drew acute and convalescent COVID-19 samples from the United States, Italy and Spain. From T cells, B-cell-depleted T cells, or PBMCs came the material, which was cDNA or gDNA.

Sequencing was done on a sample of peripheral blood. The genes are TRBV5-1 and TRBJ2-1, with 10 bases fitting TRBD1. The TCR was taken from a woman in her seventies with acute or convalescent COVID-19. In DNA, the CDR3 is TGCGCCAGCAGGCGACAGGGGGCATCCTACAATGAGCAGTTCTTC. Protein product: CASRRQGASYNEQFF.